These 7 T cell receptor beta chains came from one sample sequenced in a study of cytomegalovirus exposure and HLA in healthy donors. This PCR relied on a set of 60 Vbeta primers and 13 Jbeta primers. Here immunoSEQ multiplex PCR was the method, and the copy in TCRdb shows in-frame clones only, minus some. This table has about 150,000 clones, approximately 80% appearing once. Sequencing was performed on PBMCs. The receptors here all came from a man aged 25-45 years in good health and CMV-seropositive.

Comments on this clone: This same CDR3 is encoded by further DNA sequences in the sample. J is TRBJ2-5 and V is TRBV5-1; weak D call: TRBD2 (6 bases). The germline V gene has CDR1 SGHRS and CDR2 YFSETQ. Trimming cost V 0 bases and J 4 bases, with 10 bases left between them. CDR3 length: 14 amino acids. The CDR3 protein is CASSLGGVRETQYF. As DNA, the CDR3 is TGCGCCAGCAGCTTGGGCGGGGTTCGAGAGACCCAGTACTTC.

J is TRBJ1-1 and V is TRBV29-1, with 10 bases matching TRBD1. The germline V gene has CDR1 SQVTM and CDR2 ANQGSEA. J lost 6 bases, V lost 6 bases, and 10 bases had no gene match. The CDR3 length is 14 residues. The CDR3 is CSVRTGGSVSEAFF. The DNA of the CDR3 is TGCAGCGTACGGACAGGGGGATCTGTGTCTGAAGCTTTCTTT.

The chain has TRBV28 and TRBJ2-1; 7 bases map to TRBD2. The CDR3 sequence is 13 residues long. The V segment lost 3 bases and the J segment 6 bases; nucleotides outside the gene matches: 2. Germline V lookup: CDR1 MDHEN, CDR2 SYDVKM. The CDR3 sequence: CASSFAGANEQFF. The CDR3 DNA reads as TGTGCCAGCAGTTTCGCGGGAGCCAATGAGCAGTTCTTC.

The chain joins TRBV29-1 to TRBJ2-1; 8 bases align to TRBD1. This CDR3 region has 12 residues. Germline CDR1 and CDR2: SQVTM and ANQGSEA. J was trimmed by 4 bases and V by 4 bases; bases with no gene match: 0. The CDR3 reads CSVGTGYNEQFF. The CDR3 bases are TGCAGCGTTGGGACAGGGTACAATGAGCAGTTCTTC.

This clone was counted between two and nine times. V and J are TRBV6-6 and TRBJ1-2; no clear D gene. Per germline, CDR1 MNHNY and CDR2 SVGAGI (reference sequence). The CDR3 consists of 14 residues. The V gene lost 10 bases and the J gene lost 4 bases, with 19 bases spanning the gap. The CDR3 loop is CATKKGVRGYGYTF. The CDR3 DNA is TGTGCCACCAAAAAGGGAGTCCGGGGCTATGGCTACACCTTC.

This clone was seen only once. The V and J genes are TRBV7-3 and TRBJ1-1, with D uncertain. Between the trimmed V and J ends, which lost 0 bases and 6 bases, there was a span of 11 bases. Germline V gene lookup returns CDR1 SGHTA and CDR2 FQGTGA. The CDR3 sequence is 14 residues long. CDR3: CASSLTQREAEAFF. CDR3 bases: TGTGCCAGCAGCTTAACGCAGCGGGAAGCTGAAGCTTTCTTT.

The V call is TRBV6-5, the J call TRBJ1-6; 9 nucleotides align to TRBD1. V lost 4 bases, J lost 9 bases, and 10 bases stayed unmatched. The CDR3 contains 16 residues. The V gene's germline CDR1 is MNHEY and CDR2 SVGAGI. In DNA, the CDR3 is TGTGCCAGCAGTTCAAATTCGGGGACAGGGTTTTCACCCCTCCACTTT. This sequence encodes CASSSNSGTGFSPLHF.